This T cell receptor (beta chain) was obtained from a study of T cells after yellow fever vaccination (dated by TCRdb to the late 2010s). For the wider study: The SMART-Seq v4 Ultra Low Input RNA kit was used to prepare libraries from fractions with low cell numbers. Two healthy male donors made up the cohort, one aged 18 to 30 years and the other aged 30 to 39 years. To follow T-cell clones before and after both primary and booster YFV17D yellow fever vaccination, bulk TCR alpha and beta repertoires underwent longitudinal sequencing. Blood was drawn at multiple timepoints before and after primary and secondary immunization, with bulk PBMC replicates and cell subsets isolated. Results the study describes overall, beyond this receptor: Because abundant contaminating clonotypes from the bulk population could be contained in FACS-sorted repertoires, computational filtering was required. Only a couple of donors were included in the study, so the extent to which the findings can be generalized is limited. After the booster, most clones that had expanded after primary vaccination were detected again (nearly 98% of CD4 and around 88% of CD8), suggesting broad maintenance of memory. Compared with the primary T-cell response, the secondary T-cell response was faster but weaker, reaching its peak on day 5 rather than on day 15. A small fraction of clonotypes showed up in both the CD4 and CD8 compartments, probably as a result of convergent recombination.

Instrument used: Illumina NovaSeq 6000. TCR cDNA was made using 5'RACE template switching, a step that added a universal primer site and unique molecular identifiers. Priming of cDNA synthesis was performed from both the TCR alpha and TCR beta constant segments. Libraries were amplified in two PCR steps, with sample barcodes and sequencing adapters added in the second step. Libraries were sequenced on Illumina HiSeq 2500 (2x100 bp) or NovaSeq (2x150 bp). The published analysis was carried out like this. Demultiplexing of reads and collapsing into UMI consensus sequences were performed with MIGEC, and V(D)J alignment was carried out with MiXCR. Using edgeR on replicate PBMC samples, clonotypes were called vaccine-responding if FDR was below 0.01 and the log2 fold change was above 5 up to day 15. Bulk clonotypes were assigned CD4 or CD8 identity according to which sequenced CD4 or CD8 repertoire held them at higher abundance. The public reads were run again by TCRdb, first through fastp at Q25 and then through MiXCR, and only productive beta chains were kept. Each entry is one CDR3 protein sequence, shown with its most common DNA and genes. The V and J calls come from TCRdb's annotation, not from the publication. For this sample there are around 250,000 distinct CDR3 sequences; 5.2% appear just once. The ten largest clones capture less than 3.5% of the sample.

The CDR3 spans 15 residues, from the cysteine through the phenylalanine. Just CDR3 DNA is preserved here, 45 bases in frame from base 1. V is clipped by 6 bases and J by 4 bases, and the sequence between their germline boundaries is 18 bases long. The label giving this sample's treatment or condition can be read as: live attenuated yellow fever vaccine strain. PBMCs were isolated from peripheral blood using a standard Ficoll-Paque protocol. CD4 and CD8 T-cell fractions were isolated with Dynabeads CD4 and CD8 positive selection kits. RNA was extracted with TriZol from bulk PBMCs, CD4 and CD8 fractions, and dextramer-positive and dextramer-negative fractions. A word on this clonotype: Its antigen remains unidentified. Base qualities were left out, and no much larger clone turns up one base away.

The receptor was isolated from a man aged 18-30 years who received the YFV17D yellow fever vaccine. The sample here was CD4+ T cells sorted from PBMCs, taken on the day of the yellow fever booster vaccination. The chain joins TRBV12-3 or TRBV12-4 to TRBJ1-2, with no confident D gene call. The DNA sequence follows: TGTGCCAGCAGCTCTCATGACCGAGGCGCCTATGGCTACACCTTC. This gives the protein CASSSHDRGAYGYTF.